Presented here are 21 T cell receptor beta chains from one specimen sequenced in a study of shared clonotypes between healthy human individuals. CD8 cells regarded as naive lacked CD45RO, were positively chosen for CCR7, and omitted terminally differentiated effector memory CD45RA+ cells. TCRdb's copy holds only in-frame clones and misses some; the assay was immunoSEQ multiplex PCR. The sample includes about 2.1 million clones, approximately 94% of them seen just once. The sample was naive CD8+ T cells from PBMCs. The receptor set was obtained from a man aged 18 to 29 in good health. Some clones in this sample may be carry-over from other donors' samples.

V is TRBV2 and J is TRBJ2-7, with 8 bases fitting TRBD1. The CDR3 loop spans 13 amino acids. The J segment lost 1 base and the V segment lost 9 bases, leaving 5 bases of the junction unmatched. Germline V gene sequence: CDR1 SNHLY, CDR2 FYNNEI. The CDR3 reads CARADRGSYEQYF. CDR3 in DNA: TGTGCCAGAGCAGACAGGGGTTCCTACGAGCAGTACTTC.

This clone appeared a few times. DNA for the CDR3: TGTGCCAGCAGCTTGAGGCAGGGGCACCGAGAGACCCAGTACTTC. It yields the protein CASSLRQGHRETQYF. The J gene is TRBJ2-5, the V gene TRBV7-9, with TRBD1 as a possible D gene (6 bases). Per the germline V gene, CDR1 is SEHNR and CDR2 is FQNEAQ (reference sequence). This CDR3 is 15 amino acids long. V was shortened by 3 bases and J by 4 bases, with 15 bases between the two germline ends. Together with reference TRBV7-9 and TRBJ2-5, the CDR3 gives the full variable domain: DTGVSQNPRHKITKRGQNVTFRCDPISEHNRLYWYRQTLGQGPEFLTYFQNEAQLEKSRLLSDRFSAERPKGSFSTLEIQRTEQGDSAMYLCASSLRQGHRETQYFGPGTRLLVL.

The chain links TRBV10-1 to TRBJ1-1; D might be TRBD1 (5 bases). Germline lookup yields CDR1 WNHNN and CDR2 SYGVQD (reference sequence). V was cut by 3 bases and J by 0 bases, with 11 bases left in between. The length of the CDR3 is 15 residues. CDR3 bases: TGCGCCAGCAGTGAAACGACAGCGATGAACACTGAAGCTTTCTTT. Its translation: CASSETTAMNTEAFF.

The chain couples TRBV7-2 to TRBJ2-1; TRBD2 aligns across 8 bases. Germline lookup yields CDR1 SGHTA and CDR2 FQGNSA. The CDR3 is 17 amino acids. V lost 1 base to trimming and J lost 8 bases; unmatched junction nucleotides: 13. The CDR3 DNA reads TGTGCCAGCAGCTTAGAGGGTGGACTAGCCTGGGTCGATGAGCAGTTCTTC. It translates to CASSLEGGLAWVDEQFF. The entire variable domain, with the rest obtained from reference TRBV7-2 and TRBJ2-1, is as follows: GAGVSQSPSNKVTEKGKDVELRCDPISGHTALYWYRQSLGQGLEFLIYFQGNSAPDKSGLPSDRFSAERTGGSVSTLTIQRTQQEDSAVYLCASSLEGGLAWVDEQFFGPGTRLTVL.

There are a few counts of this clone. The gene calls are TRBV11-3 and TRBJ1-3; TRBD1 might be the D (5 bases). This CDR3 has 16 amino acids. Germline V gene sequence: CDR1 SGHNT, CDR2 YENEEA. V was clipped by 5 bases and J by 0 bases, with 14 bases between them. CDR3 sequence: CASSAKDSYSGNTIYF. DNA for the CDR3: TGTGCCAGCAGCGCGAAAGACAGCTACTCTGGAAACACCATATATTTT. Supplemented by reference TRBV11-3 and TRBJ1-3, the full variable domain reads EAGVVQSPRYKIIEKKQPVAFWCNPISGHNTLYWYLQNLGQGPELLIRYENEEAVDDSQLPKDRFSAERLKGVDSTLKIQPAELGDSAVYLCASSAKDSYSGNTIYFGEGSWLTVV.

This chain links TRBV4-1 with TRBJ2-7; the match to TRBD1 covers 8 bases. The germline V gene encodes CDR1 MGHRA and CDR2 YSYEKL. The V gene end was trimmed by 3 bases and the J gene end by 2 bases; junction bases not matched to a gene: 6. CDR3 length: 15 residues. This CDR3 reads CASSQPGQEAYEQYF. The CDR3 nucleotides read TGCGCCAGCAGCCAGCCGGGACAGGAAGCCTACGAGCAGTACTTC.

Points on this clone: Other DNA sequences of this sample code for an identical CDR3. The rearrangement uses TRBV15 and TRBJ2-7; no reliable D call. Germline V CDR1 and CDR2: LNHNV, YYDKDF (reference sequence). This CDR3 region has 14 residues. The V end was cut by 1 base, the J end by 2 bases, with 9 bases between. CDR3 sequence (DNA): TGTGCCACCAGCAGAGGTGGGCAGACCTACGAGCAGTACTTC. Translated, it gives CATSRGGQTYEQYF.

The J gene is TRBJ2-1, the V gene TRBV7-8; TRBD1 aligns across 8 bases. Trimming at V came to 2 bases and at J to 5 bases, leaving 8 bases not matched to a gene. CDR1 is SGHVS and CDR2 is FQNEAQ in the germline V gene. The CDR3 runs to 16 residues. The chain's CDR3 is CASSLPGQGGHNEQFF. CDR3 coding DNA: TGTGCCAGCAGCTTACCTGGACAGGGAGGACACAATGAGCAGTTCTTC. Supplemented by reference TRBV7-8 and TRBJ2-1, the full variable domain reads GAGVSQSPRYKVAKRGQDVALRCDPISGHVSLFWYQQALGQGPEFLTYFQNEAQLDKSGLPSDRFFAERPEGSVSTLKIQRTQQEDSAVYLCASSLPGQGGHNEQFFGPGTRLTVL.

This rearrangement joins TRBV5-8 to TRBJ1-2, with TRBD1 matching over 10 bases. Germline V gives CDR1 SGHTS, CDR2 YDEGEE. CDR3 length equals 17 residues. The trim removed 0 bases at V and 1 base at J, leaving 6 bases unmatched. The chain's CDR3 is CASSLGSTGGGNYGYTF. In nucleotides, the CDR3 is TGTGCCAGCAGCTTGGGATCGACAGGGGGCGGTAACTATGGCTACACCTTC.

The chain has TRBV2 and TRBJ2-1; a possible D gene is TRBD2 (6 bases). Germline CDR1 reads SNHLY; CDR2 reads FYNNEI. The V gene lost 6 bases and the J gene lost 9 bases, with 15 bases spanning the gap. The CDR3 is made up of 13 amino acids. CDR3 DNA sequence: TGTGCCAGCAGGGGGGACTCCCGGGGTGAGCAGTTCTTC. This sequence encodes CASRGDSRGEQFF.

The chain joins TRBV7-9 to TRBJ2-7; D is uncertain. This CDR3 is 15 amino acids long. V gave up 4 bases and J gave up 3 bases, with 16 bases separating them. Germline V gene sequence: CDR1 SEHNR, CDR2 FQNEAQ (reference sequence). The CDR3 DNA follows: TGTGCCAGCAGCTCACCCTCCGGACCGGACTACGAGCAGTACTTC. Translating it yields CASSSPSGPDYEQYF.

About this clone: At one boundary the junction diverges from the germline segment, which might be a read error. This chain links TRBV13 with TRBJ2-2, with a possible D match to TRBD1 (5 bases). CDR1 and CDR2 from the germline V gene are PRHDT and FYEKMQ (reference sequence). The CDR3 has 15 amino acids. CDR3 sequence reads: CASSLGRANAGELFF. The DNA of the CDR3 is TGTGCCAGCAGCTTAGGCAGGGCGAACGCCGGGGAGCTGTTTTTT.

The CDR3, as DNA: TGTGCCAGCAGTTACAGATTAGCGGGAGTTATAGACGAGCAGTACTTC. Amino acid sequence: CASSYRLAGVIDEQYF. The chain has TRBV6-6 and TRBJ2-7; 9 nucleotides match TRBD2. This CDR3 is built from 16 residues. Trimming removed 2 bases from V and 5 bases from J; junction bases left unmatched: 10. CDR1 and CDR2 (germline): MNHNY, SVGAGI (reference sequence).

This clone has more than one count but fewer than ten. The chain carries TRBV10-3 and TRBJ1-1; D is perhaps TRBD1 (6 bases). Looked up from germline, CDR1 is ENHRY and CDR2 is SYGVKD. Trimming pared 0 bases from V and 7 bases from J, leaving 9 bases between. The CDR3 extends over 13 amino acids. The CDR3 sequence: CAISESGGREAFF. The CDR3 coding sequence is TGTGCCATCAGTGAGTCGGGGGGGCGTGAAGCTTTCTTT.

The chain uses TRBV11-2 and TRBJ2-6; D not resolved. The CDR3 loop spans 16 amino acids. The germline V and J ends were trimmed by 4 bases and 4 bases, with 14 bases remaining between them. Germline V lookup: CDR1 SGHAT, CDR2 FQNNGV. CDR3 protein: CASSSGPNSGANVLTF. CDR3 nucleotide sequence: TGTGCCAGCAGCTCGGGCCCAAACTCAGGGGCCAACGTCCTGACTTTC.

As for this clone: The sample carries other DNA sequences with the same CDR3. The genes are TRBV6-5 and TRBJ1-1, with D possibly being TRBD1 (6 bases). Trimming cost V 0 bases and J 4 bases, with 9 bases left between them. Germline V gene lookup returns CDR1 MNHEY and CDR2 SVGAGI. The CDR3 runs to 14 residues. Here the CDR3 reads CASSYSEGGTEAFF. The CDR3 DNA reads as TGTGCCAGCAGTTACTCGGAAGGGGGCACTGAAGCTTTCTTT.

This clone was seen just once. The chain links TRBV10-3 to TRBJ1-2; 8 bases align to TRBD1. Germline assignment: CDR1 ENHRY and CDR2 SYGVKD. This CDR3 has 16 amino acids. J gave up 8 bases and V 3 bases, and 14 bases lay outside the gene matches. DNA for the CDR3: TGTGCCATCAGTGACCGAGTCGGGCAGGGGGCAAGGGGCTACACCTTC. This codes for CAISDRVGQGARGYTF.

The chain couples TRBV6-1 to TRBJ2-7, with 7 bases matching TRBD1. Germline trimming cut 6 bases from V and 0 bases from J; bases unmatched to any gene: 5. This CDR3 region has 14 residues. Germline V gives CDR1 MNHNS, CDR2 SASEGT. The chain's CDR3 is CASSQTGSSYEQYF. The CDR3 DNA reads TGTGCCAGCAGCCAGACAGGGAGCTCCTACGAGCAGTACTTC.

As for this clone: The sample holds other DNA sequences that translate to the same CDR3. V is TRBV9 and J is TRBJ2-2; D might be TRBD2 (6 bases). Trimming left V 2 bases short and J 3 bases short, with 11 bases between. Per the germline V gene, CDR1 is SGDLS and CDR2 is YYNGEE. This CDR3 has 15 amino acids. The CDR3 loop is CASSVGRTYTGELFF. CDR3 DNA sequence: TGTGCCAGCAGCGTGGGGAGGACGTACACCGGGGAGCTGTTTTTT.

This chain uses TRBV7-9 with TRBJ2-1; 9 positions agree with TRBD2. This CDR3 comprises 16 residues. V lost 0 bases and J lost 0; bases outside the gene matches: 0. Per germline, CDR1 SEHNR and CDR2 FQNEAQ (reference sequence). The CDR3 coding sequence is TGTGCCAGCAGCTTAGCGGGACTAGCCTCCTACAATGAGCAGTTCTTC. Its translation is CASSLAGLASYNEQFF.

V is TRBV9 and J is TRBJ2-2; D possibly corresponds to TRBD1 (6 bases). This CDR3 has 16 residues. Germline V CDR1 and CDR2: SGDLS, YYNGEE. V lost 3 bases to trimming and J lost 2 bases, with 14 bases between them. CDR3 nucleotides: TGTGCCAGCAGCGGAACCGGGACAACTAACACCGGGGAGCTGTTTTTT. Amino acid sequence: CASSGTGTTNTGELFF.